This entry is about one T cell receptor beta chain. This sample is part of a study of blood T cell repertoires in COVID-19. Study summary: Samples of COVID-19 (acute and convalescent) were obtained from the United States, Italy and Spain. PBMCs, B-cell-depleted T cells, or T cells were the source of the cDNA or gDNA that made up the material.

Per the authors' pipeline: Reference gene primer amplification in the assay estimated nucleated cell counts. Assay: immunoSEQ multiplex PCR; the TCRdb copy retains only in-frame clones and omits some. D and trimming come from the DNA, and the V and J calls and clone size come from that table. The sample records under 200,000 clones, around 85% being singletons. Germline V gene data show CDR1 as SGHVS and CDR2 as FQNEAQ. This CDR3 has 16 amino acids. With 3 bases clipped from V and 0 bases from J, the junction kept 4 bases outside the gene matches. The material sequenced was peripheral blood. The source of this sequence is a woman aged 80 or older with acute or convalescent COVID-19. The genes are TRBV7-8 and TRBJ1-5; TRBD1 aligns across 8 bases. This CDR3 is CASSFGTGRSNQPQHF. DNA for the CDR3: TGTGCCAGCAGCTTTGGGACAGGCCGTAGCAATCAGCCCCAGCATTTT.